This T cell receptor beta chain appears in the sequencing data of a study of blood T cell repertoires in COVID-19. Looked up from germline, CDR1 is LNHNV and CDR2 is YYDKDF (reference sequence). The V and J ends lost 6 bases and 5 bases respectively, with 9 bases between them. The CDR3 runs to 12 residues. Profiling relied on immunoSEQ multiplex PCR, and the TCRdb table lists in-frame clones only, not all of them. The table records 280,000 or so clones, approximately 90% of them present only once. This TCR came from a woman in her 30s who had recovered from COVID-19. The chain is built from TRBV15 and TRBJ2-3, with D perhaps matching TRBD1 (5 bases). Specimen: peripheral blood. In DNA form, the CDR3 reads TGTGCCACCAGTCATCAGGGAGATACGCAGTATTTT. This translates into CATSHQGDTQYF.